The source of this TCR beta chain is a study of siplizumab effects on memory and regulatory T cells. The study's findings and limits: In roughly 80-97% of proliferating CD4+ or CD8+ clones, a naive or memory phenotype could not be assigned. The authors mapped only a minor fraction of alloreactive clones to unstimulated subsets.

The repertoire was sequenced with immunoSEQ multiplex PCR; TCRdb's copy has only in-frame clones and lacks some. The data contain tens of thousands of clones, 90% to 98% of them singletons. For this clone: Its target is unknown.

The CDR3 has 15 residues. Germline V gene lookup returns CDR1 PRHDT and CDR2 FYEKMQ (reference sequence). The V and J ends lost 5 bases and 4 bases, in that order; junction bases with no gene match: 5. Source material: naive CD8+ T cells sorted from blood. The chain links TRBV13 to TRBJ2-1; 10 bases align to TRBD1. The clonotype was recovered from a human donor in good health. CDR3 loop: CASSPSGQGYNEQFF. The DNA for the CDR3 is TGTGCCAGCAGCCCCTCGGGACAGGGGTACAATGAGCAGTTCTTC. Drawing the rest from reference TRBV13 and TRBJ2-1, the complete variable domain is AAGVIQSPRHLIKEKRETATLKCYPIPRHDTVYWYQQGPGQDPQFLISFYEKMQSDKGSIPDRFSAQQFSDYHSELNMSSLELGDSALYFCASSPSGQGYNEQFFGPGTRLTVL.